The T cell receptor (beta chain) under discussion was sequenced for a study of cytomegalovirus exposure and HLA in healthy donors. Study observations and caveats: HLA allele associations emerged for about 16,000 TCR beta sequences in a later analysis, at 0.05 false discovery rate.

The germline V gene has CDR1 MRHNA and CDR2 SNTAGT. This CDR3 comprises 16 residues. Trimming removed 3 bases at V and 7 bases at J, with 19 bases between. Turning to this clone: What it binds is unknown.

The PCR employed 60 Vbeta primers together with 13 Jbeta primers. Assay: immunoSEQ multiplex PCR; the TCRdb copy retains only in-frame clones and omits some. The sample's table shows 200,000 or so clones. The specimen was PBMCs. The TCR originated in a boy between 10 and 17 years old in good health and CMV-seronegative. V and J are TRBV6-4 and TRBJ2-1; no clear D. Here the CDR3 DNA reads TGTGCCAGCAGTGAAAACGCGTGGGCTCTGGTGAATGAGCAGTTCTTC. As protein: CASSENAWALVNEQFF.